This T cell receptor beta chain was sequenced during a study of shared clonotypes between healthy human individuals. Naive CD8 isolation took CD45RO-negative cells positively selected for CCR7 and excluded terminally differentiated effector memory CD45RA+ cells. As to this clone: Other DNA variants within this sample encode the same CDR3.

The assay was immunoSEQ multiplex PCR, and TCRdb's table has in-frame clones only and misses some. The sample gives approximately 2,200,000 clones, 85% to 95% of which show up once; under 2% is in the top ten. CDR3 size: 13 residues. Trimming removed 7 bases at V and 2 bases at J, with 9 bases between. In germline, CDR1 is MNHEY, CDR2 SVGAGI. This chain links TRBV6-5 with TRBJ1-5, with D perhaps TRBD1 (6 bases). The origin of this receptor is a man aged 18-30 years in good health. Some clones in this sample may be carry-over from other donors' samples. Sequencing was carried out using naive CD8+ T cells from PBMCs. The CDR3 nucleotides read TGTGCCAGCACCCCAGGGGGCAATCAGCCCCAGCATTTT. This translates into CASTPGGNQPQHF.